The rows below give T cell receptor beta chains drawn from one sample of a study of blood T cells in healthy people across ages. TCRdb reanalysed the 5' RACE reads using MiXCR and keeps one entry per CDR3 protein. The sample includes roughly 1.7 million distinct CDR3 sequences, about 31% of them seen just once. The specimen sequenced was blood. Receptors were obtained from a woman in her 30s in good health. Each CDR3 is given with its conserved first and last residue. D genes are given only for firm matches. A clone size is listed for some rows: how often the clone was seen (once, few, many), or a class if it is expanded.

D	V	size	J	length	CDR3	DNA
TRBD1	TRBV5-1	.	TRBJ2-2	19	CASSLSFFEKQGARGELFF	TGCGCCAGCAGCTTGTCGTTTTTCGAAAAACAGGGGGCGCGTGGGGAGCTGTTTTTT
TRBD2	TRBV10-2	.	TRBJ2-7	15	CASSEGVAGGYEQYF	TGCGCCAGCAGTGAGGGGGTAGCGGGAGGCTACGAGCAGTACTTC
TRBD2	TRBV30	.	TRBJ2-2	14	CASTGGANTGELFF	TGTGCCTCGACGGGAGGGGCGAACACCGGGGAGCTGTTTTTT
TRBD1	TRBV14	.	TRBJ2-3	17	CASSQHTGTGGRDTQYF	TGTGCCAGCAGCCAACATACCGGGACAGGGGGTCGAGATACGCAGTATTTT
.	TRBV13	.	TRBJ2-7	14	CANSPSRERHEQYF	TGTGCCAACAGCCCCTCTCGGGAGCGGCACGAGCAGTACTTC
TRBD1	TRBV4-1	.	TRBJ1-2	15	CASSLPGTGGNGYTF	TGCGCCAGCAGCCTTCCCGGGACAGGGGGCAATGGCTACACCTTC
.	TRBV12-3/TRBV12-4	.	TRBJ1-2	15	CASSPDSGVTGGYTF	TGTGCCAGCAGTCCCGACTCGGGGGTAACGGGGGGCTACACCTTC
TRBD1	TRBV29-1	few	TRBJ1-1	14	CSVVAGTGGTEAFF	TGCAGCGTTGTCGCTGGGACAGGGGGCACTGAAGCTTTCTTT
.	TRBV4-2	.	TRBJ2-7	15	CASSQDHPSSYEQYF	TGTGCCAGCAGCCAAGATCACCCGAGCTCCTACGAGCAGTACTTC
TRBD1	TRBV10-3	few	TRBJ1-4	13	CATAGTGDEKLFF	TGTGCCACCGCCGGGACAGGGGATGAAAAACTGTTTTTT
TRBD2	TRBV4-1	.	TRBJ2-3	16	CASSQESTGGPYTQYF	TGCGCCAGCAGCCAAGAGAGCACGGGGGGGCCCTATACGCAGTATTTT
.	TRBV20-1	.	TRBJ1-5	17	CSARDEPMDWGNQPQHF	TGCAGTGCTAGAGATGAACCTATGGATTGGGGCAATCAGCCCCAGCATTTT
TRBD1	TRBV6-5	few	TRBJ1-5	15	CASSSYRGSNQPQHF	TGTGCCAGCAGTTCCTACAGGGGTAGCAATCAGCCCCAGCATTTT
.	TRBV27	.	TRBJ1-4	13	CASSLAGMEKLFF	TGTGCCAGCAGTTTAGCGGGGATGGAAAAACTGTTTTTT
TRBD1	TRBV18	.	TRBJ2-1	15	CASSPGQASYNEQFF	TGTGCCAGCTCCCCCGGACAGGCGTCCTACAATGAGCAGTTCTTC
.	TRBV20-1	few	TRBJ1-6	16	CSARRGEESYNSPLHF	TGCAGTGCTAGACGTGGGGAGGAGTCCTATAATTCACCCCTCCACTTT
.	TRBV21-1	.	TRBJ1-2	12	CASSSDWYGYTF	TGTGCCAGCAGCTCCGATTGGTATGGCTACACCTTC
TRBD2	TRBV6-5	once	TRBJ2-5	17	CASSYLTSGGRVSTQYF	TGTGCCAGCAGTTACCTGACTAGCGGGGGCCGGGTGTCGACCCAGTACTTC
TRBD2	TRBV20-1	few	TRBJ2-7	16	CSARDGTSGTLYEQYF	TGCAGTGCTAGAGATGGGACTAGCGGGACCCTCTACGAGCAGTACTTC
.	TRBV14	.	TRBJ2-1	13	CASSRPWAHEQFF	TGTGCCAGCAGCCGGCCTTGGGCTCATGAGCAGTTCTTC
TRBD2	TRBV6-6	many	TRBJ2-4	15	CASREGILADDIQYF	TGTGCCAGCAGGGAGGGGATACTAGCGGACGACATTCAGTACTTC
.	TRBV5-6	.	TRBJ1-1	14	CASSFTGLNSEAFF	TGTGCCAGCAGCTTCACAGGGTTAAACTCTGAAGCTTTCTTT
.	TRBV5-1	few	TRBJ2-3	15	CASSLVLGAGDTQYF	TGCGCCAGCAGCTTGGTCTTGGGGGCAGGGGATACGCAGTATTTT
TRBD2	TRBV5-1	.	TRBJ2-7	15	CASSPAGTSGSEQYF	TGCGCCAGCAGCCCGGCCGGGACTAGCGGGAGCGAGCAGTACTTC
.	TRBV5-1	few	TRBJ2-3	17	CASSLGMISTSTDTQYF	TGCGCCAGCAGCTTGGGTATGATAAGTACTAGCACAGATACGCAGTATTTT
TRBD2	TRBV6-6	many	TRBJ2-5	14	CASSYYRGEETQYF	TGTGCCAGCAGTTACTACCGGGGGGAAGAGACCCAGTACTTC
.	TRBV27	few	TRBJ1-2	14	CASSYRAGNYGYTF	TGTGCCAGCAGTTATAGGGCAGGAAACTATGGCTACACCTTC
.	TRBV10-3	once	TRBJ2-1	13	CAIRRQEYSEQFF	TGTGCCATCAGGAGACAGGAATACAGTGAGCAGTTCTTC
.	TRBV20-1	few	TRBJ2-7	11	CSSSDSYEQYF	TGCAGCTCCTCGGACAGTTACGAGCAGTACTTC
.	TRBV20-1	.	TRBJ1-2	11	CSASFGDGYTF	TGCAGTGCTAGTTTCGGGGATGGCTACACCTTC
TRBD1	TRBV5-1	few	TRBJ1-1	15	CASSLDGDRVTEAFF	TGCGCCAGCAGCTTGGACGGGGACAGGGTCACTGAAGCTTTCTTT
TRBD2	TRBV3-1	.	TRBJ2-1	17	CASSQEGQRGLVNEQFF	TGTGCCAGCAGCCAAGAAGGGCAGCGGGGACTGGTCAATGAGCAGTTCTTC
TRBD1	TRBV12-3/TRBV12-4	few	TRBJ2-3	15	CASTWGTGSSDTQYF	TGTGCCAGCACCTGGGGGACAGGGTCATCGGATACGCAGTATTTT
.	TRBV10-3	.	TRBJ2-1	13	CAITGDRDNEQFF	TGTGCCATCACGGGAGACAGGGACAATGAGCAGTTCTTC
.	TRBV5-1	few	TRBJ2-7	14	CASSLEASDYEQYF	TGCGCCAGCAGCTTGGAGGCTAGCGACTACGAGCAGTACTTC
TRBD2	TRBV7-9	.	TRBJ2-3	16	CASSLALAPRGDTQYF	TGTGCCAGCAGCTTAGCACTAGCGCCCCGGGGAGATACGCAGTATTTT
.	TRBV7-8	.	TRBJ2-3	15	CASTQGAASTDTQYF	TGTGCCAGCACCCAAGGCGCGGCTAGCACAGATACGCAGTATTTT
.	TRBV27	.	TRBJ1-3	15	CASRSVGGSGNTIYF	TGTGCCAGCAGGTCCGTTGGGGGCTCTGGAAACACCATATATTTT
TRBD2	TRBV10-3	few	TRBJ2-5	17	CAISEIQLADIQETQYF	TGTGCCATCAGTGAGATTCAGCTAGCGGATATACAAGAGACCCAGTACTTC
TRBD1	TRBV12-3/TRBV12-4	.	TRBJ2-5	17	CASSLRWGQGAGETQYF	TGTGCCAGCAGTCTCCGTTGGGGACAGGGGGCGGGAGAGACCCAGTACTTC
.	TRBV3-1	.	TRBJ2-1	17	CASSHLRGLQQFNEQFF	TGTGCCAGCAGCCACCTGAGAGGACTCCAACAATTCAATGAGCAGTTCTTC
.	TRBV30	.	TRBJ1-6	14	CAWRGRAFLSPLHF	TGTGCCTGGAGGGGCAGGGCATTTCTCTCACCCCTCCACTTT
TRBD2	TRBV7-9	.	TRBJ2-1	16	CASSPLAGDHYNEQFF	TGTGCCAGCAGCCCCTTAGCGGGAGATCACTACAATGAGCAGTTCTTC
.	TRBV5-8	.	TRBJ2-5	16	CASSLGYGTGNGEQYF	TGTGCCAGCAGCTTGGGATACGGGACGGGAAACGGGGAGCAGTACTTC
TRBD2	TRBV6-1	once	TRBJ2-1	15	CASSGPGLAYNEQFF	TGTGCCAGCAGTGGACCGGGACTAGCGTACAATGAGCAGTTCTTC
TRBD2	TRBV20-1	.	TRBJ2-7	14	CSARVAGGTYEQYF	TGCAGTGCTAGAGTAGCGGGAGGTACCTACGAGCAGTACTTC
TRBD1	TRBV27	.	TRBJ2-4	14	CASSQDRVTGQQYF	TGTGCCAGCAGTCAGGACAGGGTGACGGGTCAGCAGTACTTC
.	TRBV7-2	many	TRBJ2-1	14	CASSFSGTYNEQFF	TGTGCCAGCAGCTTTAGCGGTACCTACAATGAGCAGTTCTTC
.	TRBV6-5	.	TRBJ1-6	13	CAVRRDTNSPLHF	TGTGCCGTCCGTAGGGACACTAATTCACCCCTCCACTTT
TRBD2	TRBV6-5	few	TRBJ2-6	13	CASSYGGSNVLTF	TGTGCCAGCAGTTACGGCGGGAGCAACGTCCTGACTTTC
.	TRBV7-9	.	TRBJ2-5	15	CASSLVGIREETQYF	TGTGCCAGCAGCTTAGTAGGGATTAGGGAGGAGACCCAGTACTTC